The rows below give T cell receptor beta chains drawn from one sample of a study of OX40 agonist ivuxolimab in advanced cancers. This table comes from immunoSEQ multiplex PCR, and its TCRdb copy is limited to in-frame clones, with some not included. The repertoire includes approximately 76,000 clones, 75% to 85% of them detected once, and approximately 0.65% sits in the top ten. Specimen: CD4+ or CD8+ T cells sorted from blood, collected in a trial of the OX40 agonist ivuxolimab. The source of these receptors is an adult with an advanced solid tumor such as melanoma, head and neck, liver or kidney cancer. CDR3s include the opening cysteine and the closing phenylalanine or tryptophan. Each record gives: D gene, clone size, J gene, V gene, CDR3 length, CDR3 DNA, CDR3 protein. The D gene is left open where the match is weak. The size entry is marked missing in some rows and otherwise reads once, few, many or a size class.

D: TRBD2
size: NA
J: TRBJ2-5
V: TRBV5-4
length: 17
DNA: TGTGCCAGCAGCTTGGGACTAGCGGGGGCGTACCAAGAGACCCAGTACTTC
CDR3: CASSLGLAGAYQETQYF

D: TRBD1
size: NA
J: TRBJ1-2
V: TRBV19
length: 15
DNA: TGTGCCAGTAGTCGGATCGGGACAGCCTCAACTGGCTACACCTTC
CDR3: CASSRIGTASTGYTF

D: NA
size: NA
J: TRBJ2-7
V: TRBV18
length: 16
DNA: TGTGCCAGCTCACCGGTTGGCGGGATGAGCTCCTACGAGCAGTACTTC
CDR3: CASSPVGGMSSYEQYF

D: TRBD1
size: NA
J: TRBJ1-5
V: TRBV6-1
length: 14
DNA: TGTGCCAGCAGAGCTAACAGGGGCGGGCAGCCCCAGCATTTT
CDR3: CASRANRGGQPQHF

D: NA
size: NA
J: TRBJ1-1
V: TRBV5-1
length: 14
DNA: TGCGCCAGCAGCTTGGAGGTCTTGAGCACTGAAGCTTTCTTT
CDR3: CASSLEVLSTEAFF

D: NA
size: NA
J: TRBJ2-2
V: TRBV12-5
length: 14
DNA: TGTGCTAGTGGTTTAGGGGGGGCCGCAGGGGAGCTGTTTTTT
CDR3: CASGLGGAAGELFF

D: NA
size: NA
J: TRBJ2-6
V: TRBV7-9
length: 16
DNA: TGTGCCAGCAGCTCGGTACCTTACTCTGGGGCCAACGTCCTGACTTTC
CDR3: CASSSVPYSGANVLTF

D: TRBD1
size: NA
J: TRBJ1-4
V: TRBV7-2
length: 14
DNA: TGTGCCAGCAGCCCCGACAGGGTGGGTGAAAAACTGTTTTTT
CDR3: CASSPDRVGEKLFF

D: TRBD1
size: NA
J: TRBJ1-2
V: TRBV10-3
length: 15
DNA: TGTGCCATCAGTGAAGGGGACAGGGGGCGTTATGGCTACACCTTC
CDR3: CAISEGDRGRYGYTF

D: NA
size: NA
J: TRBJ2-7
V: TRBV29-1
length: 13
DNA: TGCAGCGTGAACGACCAGGCCTCCTACGAGCAGTACTTC
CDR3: CSVNDQASYEQYF

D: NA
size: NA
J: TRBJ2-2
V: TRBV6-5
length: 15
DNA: TGTGCCAGCACCCCCGGAAGTGCCGGAACCGGGGAGCTGTTTTTT
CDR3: CASTPGSAGTGELFF

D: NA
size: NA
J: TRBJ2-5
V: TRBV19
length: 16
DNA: TGTGCCAGTAGTATAGGCCCTGCAGGGAAGGGAGAGACCCAGTACTTC
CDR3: CASSIGPAGKGETQYF

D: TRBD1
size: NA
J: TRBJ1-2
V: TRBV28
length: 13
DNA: TGTGCCAGTTCCGAACAGGGGGCTCATGGCTACACCTTC
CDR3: CASSEQGAHGYTF

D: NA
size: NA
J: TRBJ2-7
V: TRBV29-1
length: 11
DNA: TGCAGCGTTGAAGATCTGCACGAGCAGTACTTC
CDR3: CSVEDLHEQYF

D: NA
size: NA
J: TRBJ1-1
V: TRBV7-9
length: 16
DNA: TGTGCCAGCAGCTCCCTTAGGTGGGGGGAGTACACTGAAGCTTTCTTT
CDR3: CASSSLRWGEYTEAFF

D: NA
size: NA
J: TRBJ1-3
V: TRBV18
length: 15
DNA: TGTGCCAGCTCACCACCGGCAGGCTCTGGAAACACCATATATTTT
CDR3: CASSPPAGSGNTIYF

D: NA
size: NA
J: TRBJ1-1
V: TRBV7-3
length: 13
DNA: TGTGCCAGCAGCCTGAGTGGGGACACTGAAGCTTTCTTT
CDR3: CASSLSGDTEAFF

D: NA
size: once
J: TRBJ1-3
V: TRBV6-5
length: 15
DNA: TGTGCCAGCAGTAGGGGAGGGAGCTCTGGAAACACCATATATTTT
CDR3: CASSRGGSSGNTIYF

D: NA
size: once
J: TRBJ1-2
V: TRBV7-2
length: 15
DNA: TGTGCCAGCAGCTTTGCTCGGCGCAGGTTTTATGGCTACACCTTC
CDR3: CASSFARRRFYGYTF

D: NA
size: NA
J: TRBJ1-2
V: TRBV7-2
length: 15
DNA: TGTGCCAGCAGCTTAGAGAGGGTAGGAGGCTATGGCTACACCTTC
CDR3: CASSLERVGGYGYTF

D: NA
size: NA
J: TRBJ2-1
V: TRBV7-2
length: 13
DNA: TGTGCCAGCAGCCCGCCCCGGAGCGGTGAGCAGTTCTTC
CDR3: CASSPPRSGEQFF

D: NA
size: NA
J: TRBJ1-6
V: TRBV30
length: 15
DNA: TGTGCCTGGAGTGTACGGTCAGGACTAAATTCACCCCTCCACTTT
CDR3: CAWSVRSGLNSPLHF

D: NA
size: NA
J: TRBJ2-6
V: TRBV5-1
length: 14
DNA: TGCGCCAGCAGGGAGGGTCTGGGGGCCAACGTCCTGACTTTC
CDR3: CASREGLGANVLTF

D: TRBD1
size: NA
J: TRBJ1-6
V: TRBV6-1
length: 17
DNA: TGTGCCAGCAGTGCCCGAACTCGGACAGGGTGGAGATCACCCCTCCACTTT
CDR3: CASSARTRTGWRSPLHF

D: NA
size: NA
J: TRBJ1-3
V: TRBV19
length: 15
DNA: TGTGCCAGTCGTACGAGGGCCCGCTCTGGAAACACCATATATTTT
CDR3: CASRTRARSGNTIYF

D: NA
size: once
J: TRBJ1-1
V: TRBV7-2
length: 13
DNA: TGTGCCAGCAGCACCGACAGACGAGCCGAAGCTTTCTTT
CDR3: CASSTDRRAEAFF

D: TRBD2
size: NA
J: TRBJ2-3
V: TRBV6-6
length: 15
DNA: TGTGCCAGCAGTTACCCAGCGGGGGGGGTAGATACGCAGTATTTT
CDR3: CASSYPAGGVDTQYF

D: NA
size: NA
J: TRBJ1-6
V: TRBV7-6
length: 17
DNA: TGTGCCAGCAGCTTAGCCGGGGGGAGCTCCTATAATTCACCCCTCCACTTT
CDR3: CASSLAGGSSYNSPLHF